Listed below are T cell receptor beta chains from one sample, sequenced in a study of T cell repertoires in cytomegalovirus infection. TCRdb independently ran MiXCR on the reads; one entry per CDR3 protein. The sample shows 60,000 to 75,000 distinct CDR3 sequences, more than 3% of them seen only once. Material for sequencing was PBMCs. These TCRs come from a human donor in good health (CMV status not recorded). Some clones in this sample may be carry-over from other donors' samples. Each CDR3 is given with its conserved first and last residue. A D gene is named only where the DNA matches it firmly. Only some rows state a clone size, as once, few, many or a class for expanded clones.

>TRBV7-6|many|TRBJ1-2|TRBD1
CASSLDRGTSYGYTF
TGTGCCAGCAGCTTGGACAGGGGAACTTCCTATGGCTACACCTTC
>TRBV14|many|TRBJ1-1|TRBD1
CASSLRQGFMNTEAFF
TGTGCCAGCAGCCTCCGACAGGGGTTTATGAACACTGAAGCTTTCTTT
>TRBV6-2/TRBV6-3|many|TRBJ1-1|TRBD1
CASTLRTGGNTEAFF
TGTGCCAGCACCCTAAGGACAGGGGGGAACACTGAAGCTTTCTTT
>TRBV7-2|many|TRBJ1-5|.
CASSLRGHQPQHF
TGTGCCAGCAGCTTAAGGGGCCATCAGCCCCAGCATTTT
>TRBV7-2|many|TRBJ1-5|.
CASSRAPIRSNQPQHF
TGTGCCAGCAGCCGAGCCCCCATCCGGAGCAATCAGCCCCAGCATTTT
>TRBV11-1|many|TRBJ2-5|.
CASSPSLALQETQYF
TGTGCCAGCAGCCCGTCGCTAGCGCTCCAAGAGACCCAGTACTTC
>TRBV12-3/TRBV12-4|many|TRBJ2-7|.
CASSLLGGYLPEQYF
TGTGCCAGCAGTTTACTCGGGGGTTATCTCCCCGAGCAGTACTTC
>TRBV7-2|many|TRBJ1-5|.
CASSLGGLNQPQHF
TGTGCCAGCAGCTTAGGGGGGCTAAATCAGCCCCAGCATTTT
>TRBV19|many|TRBJ1-2|.
CASALRGGARGYTF
TGTGCCAGTGCATTACGAGGGGGGGCTCGGGGCTACACCTTC
>TRBV5-4|many|TRBJ1-1|TRBD1
CASSSGTVSNTEAFF
TGTGCCAGCAGCTCGGGGACAGTGTCGAACACTGAAGCTTTCTTT
>TRBV6-8|many|TRBJ1-1|.
CASRLGNTEAFF
TGTGCCAGCAGACTTGGGAACACTGAAGCTTTCTTT
>TRBV7-2|many|TRBJ2-7|TRBD2
CASSLQAGDSYEQYF
TGTGCCAGCAGCTTACAAGCGGGGGACTCCTACGAGCAGTACTTC
>TRBV6-4|many|TRBJ2-1|.
CASSDSLYNEQFF
TGTGCCAGCAGTGACTCTCTGTACAATGAGCAGTTCTTC
>TRBV7-2|many|TRBJ2-7|TRBD2
CASSSQGTRTSGGSYEQYF
TGTGCCAGCAGCTCACAGGGGACTAGGACTAGCGGGGGATCCTACGAGCAGTACTTC
>TRBV3-1|many|TRBJ1-1|.
CASSHPGGNTEAFF
TGTGCCAGCAGCCACCCCGGGGGGAACACTGAAGCTTTCTTT
>TRBV7-2|many|TRBJ1-3|.
CASSLATSDTIYF
TGTGCCAGCAGCTTAGCGACCTCGGACACCATATATTTT
>TRBV7-2|many|TRBJ2-1|.
CASSLEAQGGEQFF
TGTGCCAGCAGCTTAGAGGCCCAAGGAGGTGAGCAGTTCTTC
>TRBV5-6|.|TRBJ2-5|.
CASSFGAEKTQYF
TGTGCCAGCAGCTTCGGGGCGGAGAAGACCCAGTACTTC
>TRBV7-2|.|TRBJ2-3|.
CASSFGGGRSSDTQYF
TGTGCCAGCAGCTTCGGGGGCGGGAGAAGCTCAGATACGCAGTATTTT
>TRBV7-2|medium-sized|TRBJ1-2|.
CASSLDTNYGYTF
TGTGCCAGCAGCTTAGACACTAACTATGGCTACACCTTC
>TRBV12-3/TRBV12-4|many|TRBJ1-6|.
CASSPHYRSPLHF
TGTGCCAGCAGTCCTCACTACCGGTCACCCCTCCACTTT
>TRBV6-5|many|TRBJ1-2|.
CASSSARYGYTF
TGTGCCAGCAGCTCAGCCCGTTATGGCTACACCTTC
>TRBV4-2|many|TRBJ2-1|.
CASSQDWSLYNEQFF
TGTGCCAGCAGCCAAGATTGGAGCCTCTACAATGAGCAGTTCTTC